This TCR beta chain was recovered during a study of OX40 agonist ivuxolimab in advanced cancers. About the research overall: Every 2 weeks, ivuxolimab was infused into the patients intravenously at between 0.01 and 10 mg/kg. Cancers in dose escalation were hepatocellular, melanoma, renal cell and head and neck. Among those enrolled, mean age was approximately 60 years (range about 23 to 90) and 82.7% were male. Study results and caveats: Normalized T-cell clonal expansion was also low in some nonresponders.

Assay: immunoSEQ multiplex PCR; the TCRdb copy retains only in-frame clones and omits some. The sample shows around 140,000 clones, 90% of them seen only once. In this sample, this clone turned up a few times. What it binds is unknown. The junction departs from the called germline gene at one end, perhaps through a read error. Germline V gives CDR1 LNHNV, CDR2 YYDKDF (reference sequence). The CDR3 loop spans 12 amino acids. The gene calls are TRBV15 and TRBJ1-1, with a possible D match to TRBD1 (6 bases). This specimen was CD4+ or CD8+ T cells sorted from blood, taken in a trial of the OX40 agonist ivuxolimab. This receptor was identified in an adult with an advanced solid tumor such as melanoma, head and neck, liver or kidney cancer. CDR3 protein: CATSRDMGGGLF. CDR3 DNA: TGTGCCACCAGCAGAGATATGGGTGGGGGCTTATTT.